The next 26 T cell receptor beta chains were all read from a single sample in a study of CD8 T cells in Susac syndrome. A quantity of about 0.5 to 1 ug RNA underwent reverse transcription using random hexamers. TCRdb redid the calling of the immunoSEQ multiplex PCR reads with MiXCR, one entry per CDR3 protein. The data contain tens of thousands of distinct CDR3 sequences, roughly 94% of them singletons. Sequencing was carried out using CD8+ T cells from PBMCs. These receptors were taken from a human donor with Susac syndrome.

The CDR3, as DNA: TGTGCCAGCAGTGAATTAAACAGAAGGGGAGGCACAGATACGCAGTATTTT. Protein: CASSELNRRGGTDTQYF. The rearrangement links TRBV25-1 to TRBJ2-3; D is possibly TRBD1 or TRBD2 (5 bases each). Trimming stripped 1 base from V and 1 base from J, with 15 bases between. The germline V gene encodes CDR1 MGHDK and CDR2 SYGVNS. The CDR3 is 17 amino acids.

The rearrangement uses TRBV10-3 and TRBJ2-7, with 9 bases lining up with TRBD1. The CDR3 consists of 16 residues. V lost 0 bases and J lost 2; bases outside the gene matches: 5. Looked up from germline, CDR1 is ENHRY and CDR2 is SYGVKD. CDR3 sequence: CAISESQQGATYEQYF. The DNA for the CDR3 is TGTGCCATCAGTGAGTCGCAACAGGGGGCAACCTACGAGCAGTACTTC.

This sequence joins TRBV7-6 and TRBJ2-5; 7 nucleotides line up with TRBD1. Germline loops: CDR1 SGHVS, CDR2 FNYEAQ. J gave up 5 bases and V 5 bases, and 14 bases lay outside the gene matches. The CDR3 is 16 residues long. The CDR3 region is CASSPSLEQGEETQYF. CDR3 in DNA: TGTGCCAGCAGCCCCTCCCTCGAGCAGGGGGAGGAGACCCAGTACTTC.

A single count supports this clonotype. This chain joins TRBV3-1 and TRBJ2-3; 8 bases are shared with TRBD2. There are 17 residues in the CDR3. J was trimmed by 4 bases and V by 0 bases; bases with no gene match: 9. Germline CDR1 reads LGHDT; CDR2 reads YNNKEL (reference sequence). This CDR3 is CASSQDRPGGLADTQYF. The CDR3 DNA reads as TGTGCCAGCAGCCAAGATCGTCCGGGGGGGCTCGCAGATACGCAGTATTTT.

The chain couples TRBV30 to TRBJ1-6, with 7 bases matching TRBD1. Germline CDR1 and CDR2: GTSNPN and SVGIG (reference sequence). Trimming took 8 bases from V and 9 from J; bases not matched to a gene: 10. CDR3 length: 13 amino acids. Here the CDR3 DNA reads TGTGCCGGGGAGGGCAACAGGGGTTCACCCCTCCACTTT. It specifies CAGEGNRGSPLHF.

The gene calls are TRBV5-6 and TRBJ1-1, with a possible D match to TRBD1 (6 bases). The V end was cut by 0 bases, the J end by 10 bases, with 7 bases between. The germline V gene has CDR1 SGHDT and CDR2 YYEEEE. The CDR3 is made up of 11 amino acids. CDR3: CASSLDRAAFF. In DNA, the CDR3 is TGTGCCAGCAGCTTGGACAGGGCAGCTTTCTTT.

This chain links TRBV6-6 with TRBJ1-1, with unresolved D. Germline CDR1 is MNHNY and CDR2 is SVGAGI (reference sequence). V lost 7 bases and J 5 bases, leaving 8 bases between the germline ends. The CDR3 spans 11 residues. CDR3 sequence: CASTPATEAFF. CDR3 DNA sequence: TGTGCCAGCACCCCCGCGACTGAAGCTTTCTTT.

The chain uses TRBV2 and TRBJ2-3, with D perhaps being TRBD1 or TRBD2 (5 bases each). Germline CDR1 reads SNHLY; CDR2 reads FYNNEI. V was trimmed by 2 bases and J by 4 bases, leaving 16 bases between them. The CDR3 covers 16 residues. The CDR3 here is CASSETRGNRADTQYF. The CDR3 coding sequence is TGTGCCAGCAGTGAAACGAGGGGCAATCGAGCAGATACGCAGTATTTT.

The table lists this clonotype with a count of one. The J gene is TRBJ1-2, the V gene TRBV29-1; tentative D call: TRBD1 (6 bases). The V and J ends lost 0 bases and 4 bases respectively, with 15 bases between them. This CDR3 has 15 amino acids. In germline, CDR1 is SQVTM, CDR2 ANQGSEA. DNA for the CDR3: TGCAGCGTTGAAGATCGTTGGGGGGCGAGCTATGGCTACACCTTC. Protein: CSVEDRWGASYGYTF.

This rearrangement joins TRBV9 to TRBJ2-2, with 7 bases identical to TRBD2. The germline gives CDR1 SGDLS, CDR2 YYNGEE. CDR3 size: 18 residues. The junction had 13 bases not matched to a gene; V was cut back by 1 base and J by 4 bases. CDR3 nucleotide sequence: TGTGCCAGCAGCGTACCTTCGCGGGGGATTCGGTCCACCGGGGAGCTGTTTTTT. Translated, it gives CASSVPSRGIRSTGELFF.

The chain joins TRBV20-1 to TRBJ1-1; no firm D call. Germline lookup yields CDR1 DFQATT and CDR2 SNEGSKA (reference sequence). The ends were cut back, 3 bases at V and 0 bases at J, with 8 bases in the middle. The CDR3 totals 13 residues. The CDR3 loop is CSARRHMNTEAFF. The CDR3 coding sequence is TGCAGTGCTAGGAGACACATGAACACTGAAGCTTTCTTT.

The chain uses TRBV13 and TRBJ1-5; D ambiguous. Germline V gene data show CDR1 as PRHDT and CDR2 as FYEKMQ (reference sequence). V lost 1 base and J lost 4, with 8 bases in between. This CDR3 has 14 amino acids. The CDR3 bases are TGTGCCAGCAGCTTAGCGGGGAGAAATCAGCCCCAGCATTTT. It is translated as CASSLAGRNQPQHF.

The CDR3 DNA follows: TGTGCCAGCAGTGAATGGGACAGGGGCTACGAGCAGTACTTC. Translation: CASSEWDRGYEQYF. This chain uses TRBV2 with TRBJ2-7, with TRBD1 identical over 10 bases. The CDR3 extends over 14 amino acids. CDR1 SNHLY and CDR2 FYNNEI come from the germline V gene. Unmatched junction bases numbered 1, after V lost 2 bases and J lost 3 bases.

The CDR3 bases are TGTGCCAGCGGGACGCCCGGGAGCCCCCAGTACTTC. Encoded protein: CASGTPGSPQYF. The rearrangement links TRBV6-2 or TRBV6-3 to TRBJ2-5; a possible D gene is TRBD2 (6 bases). V was pared by 8 bases and J by 9 bases, with 16 bases between. The germline V gene has CDR1 MNHEY and CDR2 SVGEGT. The CDR3 length is 12 residues.

CDR3 DNA: TGTGCCAGCAGTTACGCGGGGTACCAAGAGACCCAGTACTTC. Amino acid sequence: CASSYAGYQETQYF. The J gene is TRBJ2-5, the V gene TRBV6-2 or TRBV6-3, with a tentative D call TRBD2 (6 bases). Deletions cut 2 bases from V and 0 bases from J, with 7 bases between. The CDR3 spans 14 residues. The germline V gene has CDR1 MNHEY and CDR2 SVGEGT.

For this clonotype: Its ends do not fully match the called genes, so a read error is possible. J is TRBJ2-5 and V is TRBV7-6; TRBD2 matches at 10 bases. This CDR3 is 15 amino acids long. Germline loops: CDR1 SGHVS, CDR2 FNYEAQ. This chain's CDR3 is CASSLAGDHQETQYF. DNA for the CDR3: TGTGCCAGCAGCCTAGCGGGGGACCACCAAGAGACCCAGTACTTC.

The sample holds one count of this clonotype. The chain is built from TRBV20-1 and TRBJ2-3; D may be TRBD2 (7 bases). Trimming took 3 bases from V and 4 from J, leaving 11 bases between them. Germline V lookup: CDR1 DFQATT, CDR2 SNEGSKA (reference sequence). The CDR3 length is 13 residues. The CDR3 loop is CSASGGRADTQYF. DNA of the CDR3: TGCAGTGCTAGCGGGGGGCGGGCAGATACGCAGTATTTT.

V and J are TRBV9 and TRBJ2-3; D ambiguous. CDR3 length equals 14 residues. Germline CDR1 reads SGDLS; CDR2 reads YYNGEE. Deletions cut 0 bases from V and 1 base from J, with 6 bases between. The CDR3 loop reads CASSVVDRTDTQYF. The CDR3 DNA sequence: TGTGCCAGCAGCGTAGTGGACCGCACAGATACGCAGTATTTT.

The chain employs TRBV24-1 and TRBJ1-1, with D unclear. There are 13 residues in the CDR3. The V end lost 4 bases, the J end lost 5 bases, and 10 bases lay between the germline ends. The germline CDR1 and CDR2 sequences are KGHDR and SFDVKD. Written as DNA, the CDR3 is TGTGCCACCAGTGACCCCACGGTAACTGAAGCTTTCTTT. Amino acids: CATSDPTVTEAFF.

The V gene is TRBV5-1, the J gene TRBJ2-1; 7 nucleotides line up with TRBD2. The CDR3 sequence is 15 residues long. The V gene's germline CDR1 is SGHRS and CDR2 YFSETQ. V dropped 9 bases and J dropped 7; count of bases not matched to a gene: 16. In DNA, the CDR3 is TGCGCCAACACCCTTAGGGGAGGGAGTAGGAATGAGCAGTTCTTC. Amino acid sequence: CANTLRGGSRNEQFF.

Note on this clonotype: A junction end diverges from the germline sequence, so it may reflect a read error. The CDR3 reads CATSGDSGGDTEAFF. The CDR3, as DNA: TGTGCCACCAGCGGAGATTCAGGGGGGGACACTGAAGCTTTCTTT. The rearrangement uses TRBV15 and TRBJ1-1, with 7 bases that match TRBD1. This CDR3 comprises 15 residues. Germline CDR1 and CDR2: LNHNV and YYDKDF (reference sequence). Supplemented by reference TRBV15 and TRBJ1-1, the full variable domain reads DAMVIQNPRYQVTQFGKPVTLSCSQTLNHNVMYWYQQKSSQAPKLLFHYYDKDFNNEADTPDNFQSRRPNTSFCFLDIRSPGLGDTAMYLCATSGDSGGDTEAFFGQGTRLTVV.

The rearrangement uses TRBV27 and TRBJ2-7; D remains ambiguous. The CDR3 runs 15 residues. CDR1 is MNHEY, CDR2 SMNVEV, per germline (reference sequence). Trimming pared 0 bases from V and 2 bases from J, leaving 11 bases between. The CDR3 sequence: CASSLSGRNPYEQYF. In nucleotides, the CDR3 is TGTGCCAGCAGTTTATCCGGACGCAATCCCTACGAGCAGTACTTC.

The rearrangement uses TRBV20-1 and TRBJ2-5, with TRBD2 matching 8 bases. CDR1 is DFQATT and CDR2 is SNEGSKA in the germline V gene (reference sequence). Germline trimming cut 5 bases from V and 4 bases from J; bases unmatched to any gene: 9. CDR3 length: 14 residues. The CDR3 protein is CSAGGRGVRETQYF. Here the CDR3 DNA reads TGCAGTGCTGGCGGGCGGGGGGTACGAGAGACCCAGTACTTC.

This chain joins TRBV12-3 or TRBV12-4 and TRBJ2-5; maybe TRBD2 (6 bases). Trimming removed 1 base from V and 6 bases from J, with 9 bases in between. This CDR3 has 13 residues. CDR3 DNA: TGTGCCAGCAGTTTAGGAGCGGGCCAGACCCAGTACTTC. This gives the protein CASSLGAGQTQYF.

The chain recombines TRBV5-1 with TRBJ2-5; 8 nucleotides align to TRBD1. Per germline, CDR1 SGHRS and CDR2 YFSETQ. The CDR3 has 15 residues. Trimming removed 2 bases from V and 2 bases from J; junction bases left unmatched: 5. CDR3 DNA sequence: TGCGCCAGCAGCTTTGTTCGGGACAGGCAAGAGACCCAGTACTTC. Translated, it gives CASSFVRDRQETQYF.

The V and J genes are TRBV9 and TRBJ2-3; D is possibly TRBD1 (6 bases). CDR3 length equals 17 residues. CDR1 is SGDLS and CDR2 is YYNGEE in the germline V gene. V was pared by 6 bases and J by 3 bases, with 23 bases between. Here the CDR3 reads CASTSEGVGGGTDTQYF. The CDR3, as DNA: TGTGCCAGCACCTCCGAGGGGGTGGGTGGAGGTACAGATACGCAGTATTTT.